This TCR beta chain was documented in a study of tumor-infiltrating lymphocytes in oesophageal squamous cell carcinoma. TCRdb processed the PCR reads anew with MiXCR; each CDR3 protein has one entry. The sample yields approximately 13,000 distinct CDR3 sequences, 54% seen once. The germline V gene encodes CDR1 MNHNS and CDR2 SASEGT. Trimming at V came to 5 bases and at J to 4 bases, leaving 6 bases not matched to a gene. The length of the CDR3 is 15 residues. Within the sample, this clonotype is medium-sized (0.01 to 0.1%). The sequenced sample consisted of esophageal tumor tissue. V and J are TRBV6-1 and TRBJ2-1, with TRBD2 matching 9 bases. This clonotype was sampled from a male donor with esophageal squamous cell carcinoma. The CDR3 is CASSSTSGWYNEQFF. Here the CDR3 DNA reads TGTGCCAGCAGTTCTACTAGCGGGTGGTACAATGAGCAGTTCTTC.